The clone carrying this T cell receptor beta chain appeared a single time. Enrolment of Seattle patients took place during active infection, and they were followed longitudinally. The data belong to a study of blood T cell repertoires in COVID-19. In the study overall: Samples came from the United States, Italy and Spain, spanning acute and convalescent COVID-19. The cDNA or gDNA used as material had been derived from T cells, B-cell-depleted T cells, or PBMCs.

The protocol was immunoSEQ multiplex PCR, while the TCRdb copy is restricted to in-frame clones and leaves out a portion. The repertoire has around 310,000 clones, 85% to 90% of them found once; the top ten carry 1%. The CDR3 is made up of 14 amino acids. Germline CDR1 and CDR2: LNHDA and SQIVND (reference sequence). With V trimmed by 7 bases and J by 1 base, 6 bases remained unmatched. The chain has TRBV19 and TRBJ1-1; 7 bases are shared with TRBD1. The TCR originated in a middle-aged woman with COVID-19, enrolled during active disease. Sequencing input: peripheral blood. In nucleotides, the CDR3 is TGTGCCAGTATTGCGAGGGACAGGAACACTGAAGCTTTCTTT. Protein product: CASIARDRNTEAFF.